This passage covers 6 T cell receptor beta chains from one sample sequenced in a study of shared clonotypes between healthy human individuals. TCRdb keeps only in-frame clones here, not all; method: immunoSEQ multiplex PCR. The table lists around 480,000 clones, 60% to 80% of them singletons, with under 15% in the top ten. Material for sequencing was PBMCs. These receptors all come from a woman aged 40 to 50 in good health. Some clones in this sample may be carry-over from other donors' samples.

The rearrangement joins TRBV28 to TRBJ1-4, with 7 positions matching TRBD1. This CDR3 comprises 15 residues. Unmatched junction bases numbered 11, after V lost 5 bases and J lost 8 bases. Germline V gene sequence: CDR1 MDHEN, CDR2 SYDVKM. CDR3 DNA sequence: TGTGCCAGCAGTCCTAGACAGGGAGGGGGGGAAAAACTGTTTTTT. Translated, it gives CASSPRQGGGEKLFF.

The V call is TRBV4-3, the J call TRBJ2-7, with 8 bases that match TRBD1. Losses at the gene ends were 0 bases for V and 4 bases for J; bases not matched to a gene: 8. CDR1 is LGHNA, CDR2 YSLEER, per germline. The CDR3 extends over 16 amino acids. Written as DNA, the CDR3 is TGCGCCAGCAGCCAAGATCTCGACAGGGGTTTTTACGAGCAGTACTTC. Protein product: CASSQDLDRGFYEQYF.

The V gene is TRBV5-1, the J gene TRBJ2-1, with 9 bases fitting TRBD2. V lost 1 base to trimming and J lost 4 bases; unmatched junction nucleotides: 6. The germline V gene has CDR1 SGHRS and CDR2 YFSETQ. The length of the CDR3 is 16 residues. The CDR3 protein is CASSLLSSGTYNEQFF. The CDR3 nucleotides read TGCGCCAGCAGCTTGTTGTCTAGCGGGACGTACAATGAGCAGTTCTTC. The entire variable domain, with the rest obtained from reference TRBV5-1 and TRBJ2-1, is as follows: KAGVTQTPRYLIKTRGQQVTLSCSPISGHRSVSWYQQTPGQGLQFLFEYFSETQRNKGNFPGRFSGRQFSNSRSEMNVSTLELGDSALYLCASSLLSSGTYNEQFFGPGTRLTVL.

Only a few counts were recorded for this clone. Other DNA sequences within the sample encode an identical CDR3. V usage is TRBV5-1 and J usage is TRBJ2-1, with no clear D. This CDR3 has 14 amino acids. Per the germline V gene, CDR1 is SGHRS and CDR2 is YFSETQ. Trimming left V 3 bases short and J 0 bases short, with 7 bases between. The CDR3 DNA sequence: TGCGCCAGCAGCTCGGCTAGCTCCTACAATGAGCAGTTCTTC. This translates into CASSSASSYNEQFF.

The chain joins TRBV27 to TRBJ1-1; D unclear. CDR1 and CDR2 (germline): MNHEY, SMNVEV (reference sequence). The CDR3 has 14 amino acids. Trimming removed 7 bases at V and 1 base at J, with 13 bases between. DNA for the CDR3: TGTGCCAGCACCCTACGTGCGGAGAACACTGAAGCTTTCTTT. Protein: CASTLRAENTEAFF.

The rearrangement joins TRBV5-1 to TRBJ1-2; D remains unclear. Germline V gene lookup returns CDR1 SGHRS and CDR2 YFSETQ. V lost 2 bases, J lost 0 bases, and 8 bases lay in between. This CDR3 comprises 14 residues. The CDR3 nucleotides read TGCGCCAGCAGCTTTGAGGGAGCTAACTATGGCTACACCTTC. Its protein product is CASSFEGANYGYTF.